The next 15 T cell receptor beta chains were all read from a single sample in a study of CD8+ T cells in alopecia areata (dated by TCRdb to between 2018 and 2020). Libraries were prepared through the immunoSEQ multiplex PCR assay. RNA was extracted from all samples and reverse transcribed into cDNA, which served as template for TCR sequencing. TCRdb provides this immuneACCESS table in a form limited to in-frame rearrangements. Some clones are lacking; in checked studies, under half of them reflect an unresolved V gene, and why the rest are absent is not known. The sample yields approximately 210,000 clones; roughly three fifths were counted once. Approximately 3.4% of the sample is held by the ten biggest clonotypes. The time point label corresponds to: around 29 days on oral tofacitinib. The intended sense of this specimen's treatment or condition label: oral pan-JAK inhibitor, 5-10 mg twice daily.

The specimen was CD4+ T cells sorted from blood, collected at week 4, from a patient treated with tofacitinib. Receptors originate from a human donor with alopecia areata.

J is TRBJ2-7 and V is TRBV2; D gene unclear. The germline V and J ends were trimmed by 8 bases and 5 bases, with 10 bases remaining between them. CDR1 is SNHLY, CDR2 FYNNEI, per germline. The CDR3 is made up of 11 amino acids. CDR3 region: CASSPGHEQYF. The CDR3, as DNA: TGTGCCAGCTCCCCTGGTCACGAGCAGTACTTC.

V usage is TRBV5-4 and J usage is TRBJ2-5; D perhaps matches TRBD2 (7 bases). The CDR3 contains 15 residues. Deletions cut 1 base from V and 1 base from J, with 11 bases between. The V gene's germline CDR1 is SGHNT and CDR2 YYREEE (reference sequence). The CDR3 DNA follows: TGTGCCAGCAGCTTGTACCGGGGGGCCCAAGAGACCCAGTACTTC. Translation gives CASSLYRGAQETQYF.

This chain uses TRBV30 with TRBJ1-1; D remains ambiguous. The CDR3 contains 13 residues. The germline V gene has CDR1 GTSNPN and CDR2 SVGIG (reference sequence). Trimming shortened V by 4 bases and J by 1 base, and 10 bases separated the two germline ends. The CDR3 nucleotides are TGTGCCTGGAACCCCAACAGGAACACTGAAGCTTTCTTT. Its protein product is CAWNPNRNTEAFF. Filled out from reference TRBV30 and TRBJ1-1, the complete variable domain reads SQTIHQWPATLVQPVGSPLSLECTVEGTSNPNLYWYRQAAGRGLQLLFYSVGIGQISSEVPQNLSASRPQDRQFILSSKKLLLSDSGFYLCAWNPNRNTEAFFGQGTRLTVV.

The chain is built from TRBV27 and TRBJ2-7; the match to TRBD2 covers 11 bases. This CDR3 has 15 amino acids. CDR1 and CDR2 from the germline V gene are MNHEY and SMNVEV (reference sequence). With 1 base clipped from V and 4 bases from J, the junction kept 3 bases outside the gene matches. CDR3 amino acids: CASSLWPSGGYEQYF. The CDR3 DNA reads as TGTGCCAGCAGTTTATGGCCTAGCGGGGGGTACGAGCAGTACTTC.

The gene calls are TRBV19 and TRBJ1-2; TRBD1 might be the D (5 bases). Germline CDR1 LNHDA, CDR2 SQIVND (reference sequence). The CDR3 spans 12 residues. Trimming cost V 9 bases and J 5 bases, with 13 bases left between them. The CDR3 region has the DNA TGTGCCAGCGGGGCGCAGAGTTATGGCTACACCTTC. Translation: CASGAQSYGYTF.

This clone appeared a few times. The CDR3 reads CASSPTGGNEKLFF. DNA for the CDR3: TGTGCCAGCAGCCCGACGGGAGGGAATGAAAAACTGTTTTTT. The chain combines TRBV7-9 with TRBJ1-4; D is uncertain. V was shortened by 5 bases and J by 5 bases, with 12 bases between the two germline ends. Germline CDR1 is SEHNR and CDR2 is FQNEAQ (reference sequence). The CDR3 is made up of 14 amino acids.

A single count supports this clone. This rearrangement joins TRBV15 to TRBJ2-1; 12 nucleotides align to TRBD2. The V gene's germline CDR1 is LNHNV and CDR2 YYDKDF (reference sequence). This CDR3 has 15 residues. The J segment lost 8 bases and the V segment lost 0 bases, leaving 2 bases of the junction unmatched. The CDR3 loop reads CATSRDLAGGHEQFF. CDR3 nucleotide sequence: TGTGCCACCAGCAGAGATCTAGCGGGGGGGCATGAGCAGTTCTTC.

CDR3 DNA: TGTGCCAGCAGCCTGGGACAGTCCTATGGCTACACCTTC. Protein sequence: CASSLGQSYGYTF. The chain uses TRBV7-2 and TRBJ1-2; 7 positions match TRBD1. V trimming: 5 bases; J trimming: 4 bases; junction bases outside the gene matches: 4. Per the germline V gene, CDR1 is SGHTA and CDR2 is FQGNSA. CDR3 length: 13 residues.

This chain joins TRBV19 and TRBJ1-4, with 8 bases identical to TRBD1. Germline assignment: CDR1 LNHDA and CDR2 SQIVND (reference sequence). This CDR3 is built from 14 residues. With 10 bases clipped from V and 6 bases from J, the junction kept 10 bases outside the gene matches. CDR3 sequence (DNA): TGTGCCACCCATGATCCGGGACAGGATGAAAAACTGTTTTTT. Translating gives CATHDPGQDEKLFF.

The chain has TRBV30 and TRBJ1-2, with D uncertain. V lost 3 bases and J 8 bases, leaving 7 bases between the germline ends. The germline CDR1 and CDR2 sequences are GTSNPN and SVGIG (reference sequence). The CDR3 sequence is 10 residues long. The CDR3 coding sequence is TGTGCCTGGAGGAGCCGAGGCTACACCTTC. It specifies CAWRSRGYTF.

This sequence joins TRBV9 and TRBJ1-2, with unresolved D. The length of the CDR3 is 14 residues. V lost 4 bases and J lost 0, with 10 bases in between. Germline assignment: CDR1 SGDLS and CDR2 YYNGEE. For the CDR3, the DNA is TGTGCCAGCAGCTCGGGCGGAACTAACTATGGCTACACCTTC. Translation gives CASSSGGTNYGYTF.

This clone was seen once. The J gene is TRBJ2-7, the V gene TRBV7-2; D is uncertain. CDR1 is SGHTA, CDR2 FQGNSA, per germline. The CDR3 sequence is 15 residues long. The ends were cut back, 0 bases at V and 6 bases at J, with 15 bases in the middle. The CDR3, as DNA: TGTGCCAGCAGCTTAGCTTCCGGGCCCGTGGGCGAGCAGTACTTC. It codes for CASSLASGPVGEQYF.

The rearrangement links TRBV15 to TRBJ1-2, with D possibly being TRBD1 (5 bases). The CDR3 runs 14 residues. The germline V gene has CDR1 LNHNV and CDR2 YYDKDF (reference sequence). Trimming pared 6 bases from V and 6 bases from J, leaving 17 bases between. The CDR3 sequence: CATSTGRPLDGYTF. CDR3 sequence (DNA): TGTGCCACCAGTACAGGACGTCCCTTGGATGGCTACACCTTC.

The chain carries TRBV7-9 and TRBJ2-5, with TRBD2 identical over 10 bases. In germline, CDR1 is SEHNR, CDR2 FQNEAQ (reference sequence). The CDR3 length is 15 residues. V gave up 6 bases and J gave up 7 bases; unmatched junction bases: 11. For the CDR3, the DNA is TGTGCCAGCAGTTCGCTAGCGGGGGCCGAGGGGACCCAGTACTTC. Protein sequence: CASSSLAGAEGTQYF. The full variable domain, rest sourced from reference TRBV7-9 and TRBJ2-5, is DTGVSQNPRHKITKRGQNVTFRCDPISEHNRLYWYRQTLGQGPEFLTYFQNEAQLEKSRLLSDRFSAERPKGSFSTLEIQRTEQGDSAMYLCASSSLAGAEGTQYFGPGTRLLVL.

The chain couples TRBV30 to TRBJ1-1, with D tentatively TRBD1 (6 bases). Deletions cut 3 bases from V and 1 base from J, with 15 bases between. CDR3 size: 15 residues. CDR1 is GTSNPN, CDR2 SVGIG, per germline (reference sequence). DNA for the CDR3: TGTGCCTGGAGGAATCAGGGGCACTCGAACACTGAAGCTTTCTTT. Its protein is CAWRNQGHSNTEAFF.